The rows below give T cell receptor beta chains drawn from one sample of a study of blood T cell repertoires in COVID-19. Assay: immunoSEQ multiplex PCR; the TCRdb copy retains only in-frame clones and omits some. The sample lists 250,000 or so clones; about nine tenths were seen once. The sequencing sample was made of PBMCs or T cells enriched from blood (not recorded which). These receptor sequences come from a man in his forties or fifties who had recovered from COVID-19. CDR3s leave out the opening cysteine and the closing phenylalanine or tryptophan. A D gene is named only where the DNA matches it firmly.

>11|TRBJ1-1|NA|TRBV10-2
ASFRQKNTEAF
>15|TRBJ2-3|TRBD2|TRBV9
ASSFLAGGPSTDTQY
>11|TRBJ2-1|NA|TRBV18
ASSPLSDNEQF
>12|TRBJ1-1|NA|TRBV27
ASSFHRGGTEAF
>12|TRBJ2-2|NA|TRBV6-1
ASSDLQYTGELF
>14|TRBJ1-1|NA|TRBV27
ASSLSGRGGRSEAF
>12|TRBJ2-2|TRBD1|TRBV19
ASSTTTGGTELF
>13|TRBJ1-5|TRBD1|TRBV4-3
ASSQEWDRDQPQH
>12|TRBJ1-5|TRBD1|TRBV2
ASGAGTGDQPQH
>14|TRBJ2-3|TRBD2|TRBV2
ASSALTSGGSDTQY
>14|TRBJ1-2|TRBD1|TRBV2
ASSEFGQGAGYGYT
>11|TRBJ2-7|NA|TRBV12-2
ASIRFIPYEQY
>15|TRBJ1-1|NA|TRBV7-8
ASSWSGESALNTEAF
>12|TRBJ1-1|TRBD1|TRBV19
ASSVTGGSTEAF
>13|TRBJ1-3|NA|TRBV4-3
ASNRDYLSGNTIY
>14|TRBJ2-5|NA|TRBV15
ATSRTVDRSQETQY
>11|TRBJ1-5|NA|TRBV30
AWSQRGNQPQH